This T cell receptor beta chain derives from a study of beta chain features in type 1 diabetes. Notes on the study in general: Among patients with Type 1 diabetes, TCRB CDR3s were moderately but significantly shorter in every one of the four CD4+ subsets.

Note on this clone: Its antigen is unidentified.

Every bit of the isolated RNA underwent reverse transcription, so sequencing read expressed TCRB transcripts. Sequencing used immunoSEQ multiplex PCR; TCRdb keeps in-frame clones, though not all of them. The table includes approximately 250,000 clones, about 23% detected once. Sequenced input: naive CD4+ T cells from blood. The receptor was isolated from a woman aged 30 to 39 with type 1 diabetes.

The CDR3 is CASSYIPGVTYGYTF. The CDR3 DNA reads TGTGCCAGCAGTTACATCCCAGGGGTTACCTATGGCTACACCTTC. J is TRBJ1-2 and V is TRBV6-5; a weak D match, TRBD1 (6 bases). The CDR3 runs to 15 residues. Germline CDR1 and CDR2: MNHEY and SVGAGI. Trimming left V 2 bases short and J 4 bases short, with 14 bases between.